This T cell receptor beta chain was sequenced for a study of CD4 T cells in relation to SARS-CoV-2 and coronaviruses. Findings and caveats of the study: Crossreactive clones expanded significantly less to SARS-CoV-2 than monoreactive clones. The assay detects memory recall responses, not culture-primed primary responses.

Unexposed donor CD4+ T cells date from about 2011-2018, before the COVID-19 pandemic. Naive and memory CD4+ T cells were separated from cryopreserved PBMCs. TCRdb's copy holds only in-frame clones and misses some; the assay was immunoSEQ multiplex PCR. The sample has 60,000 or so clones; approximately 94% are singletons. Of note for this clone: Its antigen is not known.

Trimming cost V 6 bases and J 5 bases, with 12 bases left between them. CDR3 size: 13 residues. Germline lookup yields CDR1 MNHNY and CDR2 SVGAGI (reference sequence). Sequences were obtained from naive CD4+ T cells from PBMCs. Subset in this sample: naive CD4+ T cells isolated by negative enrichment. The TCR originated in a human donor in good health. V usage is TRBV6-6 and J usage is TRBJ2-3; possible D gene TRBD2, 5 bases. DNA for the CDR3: TGTGCCAGCAGCCGGGATAGTCGAGATACGCAGTATTTT. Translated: CASSRDSRDTQYF.